This T cell receptor beta chain was documented in a study of a mutant IDH1 vaccine in newly diagnosed glioma. Background on the study: Eight vaccinations went to patients in weeks 1, 3, 5, 7, 11, 15, 19, 23. Among treated patients, around 62% were male and around 38% female, and mean age was 40.4 years. Every participant had undergone radiotherapy, temozolomide, or both before, and most underwent both.

Study-wide results and caveats: Vaccine-induced immune responses occurred in 93.3% of patients.

TCRdb's table, derived via immunoSEQ multiplex PCR, lists solely in-frame clones and lacks some. The sample lists some 36,000 clones; more than 80% were seen once. This CDR3 spans 13 amino acids. With 8 bases clipped from V and 6 bases from J, the junction kept 4 bases outside the gene matches. Germline V gene sequence: CDR1 LNHDA, CDR2 SQIVND (reference sequence). About this clone itself: Its antigen is as yet unknown.

Time point here: week 5, during vaccination. What each vaccine dose contained was 300 ug of mutant IDH1 20-mer peptide, accompanied by topical imiquimod. This clonotype was obtained from a man between 45 and 60 years old with glioma. This specimen was PBMCs, taken from a glioma patient whose treatment included an IDH1 peptide vaccine. This chain uses TRBV19 with TRBJ2-5; 12 positions match TRBD2. CDR3 DNA: TGTGCCAGTGGAGGACTAGCGGGGAAGACCCAGTACTTC. This sequence encodes CASGGLAGKTQYF. The full variable domain, in which reference TRBV19 and TRBJ2-5 provide the parts outside the CDR3, is DGGITQSPKYLFRKEGQNVTLSCEQNLNHDAMYWYRQDPGQGLRLIYYSQIVNDFQKGDIAEGYSVSREKKESFPLTVTSAQKNPTAFYLCASGGLAGKTQYFGPGTRLLVL.